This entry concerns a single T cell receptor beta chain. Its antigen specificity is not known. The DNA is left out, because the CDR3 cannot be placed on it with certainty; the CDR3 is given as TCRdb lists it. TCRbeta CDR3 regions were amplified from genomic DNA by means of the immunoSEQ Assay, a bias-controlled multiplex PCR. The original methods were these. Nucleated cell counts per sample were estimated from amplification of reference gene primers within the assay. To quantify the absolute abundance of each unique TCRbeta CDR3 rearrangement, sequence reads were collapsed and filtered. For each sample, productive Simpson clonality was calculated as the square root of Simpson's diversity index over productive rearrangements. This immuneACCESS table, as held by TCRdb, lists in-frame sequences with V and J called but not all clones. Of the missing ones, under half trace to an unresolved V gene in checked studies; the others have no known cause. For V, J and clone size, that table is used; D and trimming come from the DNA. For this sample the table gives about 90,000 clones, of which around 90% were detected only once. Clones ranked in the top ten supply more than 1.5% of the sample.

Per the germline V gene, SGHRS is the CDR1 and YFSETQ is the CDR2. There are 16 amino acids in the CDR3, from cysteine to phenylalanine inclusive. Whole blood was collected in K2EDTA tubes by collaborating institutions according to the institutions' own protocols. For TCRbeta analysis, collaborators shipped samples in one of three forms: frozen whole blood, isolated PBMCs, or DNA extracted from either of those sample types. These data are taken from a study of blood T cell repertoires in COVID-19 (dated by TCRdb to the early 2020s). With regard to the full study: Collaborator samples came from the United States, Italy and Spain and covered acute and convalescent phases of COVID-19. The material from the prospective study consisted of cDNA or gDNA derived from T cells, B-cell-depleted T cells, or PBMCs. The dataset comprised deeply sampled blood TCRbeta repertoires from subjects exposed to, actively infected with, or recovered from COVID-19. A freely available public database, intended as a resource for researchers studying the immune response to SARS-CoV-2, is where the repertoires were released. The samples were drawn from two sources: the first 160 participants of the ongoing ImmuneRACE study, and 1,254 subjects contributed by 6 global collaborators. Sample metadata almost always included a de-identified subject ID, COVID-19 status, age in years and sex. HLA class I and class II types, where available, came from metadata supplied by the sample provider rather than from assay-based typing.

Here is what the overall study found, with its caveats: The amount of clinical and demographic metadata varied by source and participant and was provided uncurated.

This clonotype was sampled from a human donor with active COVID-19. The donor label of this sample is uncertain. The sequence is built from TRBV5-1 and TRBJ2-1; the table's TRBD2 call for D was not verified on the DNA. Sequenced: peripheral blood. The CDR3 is CASSFGPGGIYNEQFF.